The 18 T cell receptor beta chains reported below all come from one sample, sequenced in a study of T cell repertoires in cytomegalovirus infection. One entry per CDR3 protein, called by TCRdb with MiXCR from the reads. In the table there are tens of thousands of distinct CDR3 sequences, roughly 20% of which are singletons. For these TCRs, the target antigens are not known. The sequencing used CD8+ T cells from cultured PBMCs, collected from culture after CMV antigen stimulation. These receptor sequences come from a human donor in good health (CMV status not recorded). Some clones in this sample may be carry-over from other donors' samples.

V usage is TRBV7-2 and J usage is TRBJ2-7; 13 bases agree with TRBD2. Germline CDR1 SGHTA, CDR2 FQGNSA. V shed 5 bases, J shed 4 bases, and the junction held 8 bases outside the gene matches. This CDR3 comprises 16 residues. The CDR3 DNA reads TGTGCCAGCAGCGTCAGGACTAGCGGGGGAGTGTACGAGCAGTACTTC. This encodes CASSVRTSGGVYEQYF.

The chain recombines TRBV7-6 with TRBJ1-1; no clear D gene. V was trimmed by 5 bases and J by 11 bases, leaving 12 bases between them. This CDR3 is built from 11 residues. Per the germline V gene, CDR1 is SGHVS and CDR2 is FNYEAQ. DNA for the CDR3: TGTGCCAGCAGCGAACACCGAATGGCTTTCTTT. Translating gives CASSEHRMAFF. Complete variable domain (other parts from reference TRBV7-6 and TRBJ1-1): GAGVSQSPRYKVTKRGQDVALRCDPISGHVSLYWYRQALGQGPEFLTYFNYEAQQDKSGLPNDRFSAERPEGSISTLTIQRTEQRDSAMYRCASSEHRMAFFGQGTRLTVV.

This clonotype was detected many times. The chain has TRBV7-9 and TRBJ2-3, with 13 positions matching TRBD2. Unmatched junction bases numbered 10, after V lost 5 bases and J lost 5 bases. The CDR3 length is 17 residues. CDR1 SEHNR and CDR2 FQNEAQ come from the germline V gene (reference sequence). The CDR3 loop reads CASSPWTSGGDKDTQYF. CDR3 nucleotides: TGTGCCAGCAGCCCCTGGACTAGCGGGGGCGATAAAGATACGCAGTATTTT.

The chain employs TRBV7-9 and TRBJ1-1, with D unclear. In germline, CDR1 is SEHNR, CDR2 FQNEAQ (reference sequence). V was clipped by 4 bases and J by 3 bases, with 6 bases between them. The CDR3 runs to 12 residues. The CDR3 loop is CASSSPDTEAFF. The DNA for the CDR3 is TGTGCCAGCAGCTCGCCGGACACTGAAGCTTTCTTT.

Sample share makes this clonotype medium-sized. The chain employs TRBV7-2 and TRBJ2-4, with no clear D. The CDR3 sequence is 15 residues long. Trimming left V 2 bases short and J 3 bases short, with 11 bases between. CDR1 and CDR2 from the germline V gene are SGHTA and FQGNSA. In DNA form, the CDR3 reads TGTGCCAGCAGCTTAAGTCAGTTCTTCAAAAACATTCAGTACTTC. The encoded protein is CASSLSQFFKNIQYF. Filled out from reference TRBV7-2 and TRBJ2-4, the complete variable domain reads GAGVSQSPSNKVTEKGKDVELRCDPISGHTALYWYRQSLGQGLEFLIYFQGNSAPDKSGLPSDRFSAERTGGSVSTLTIQRTQQEDSAVYLCASSLSQFFKNIQYFGAGTRLSVL.

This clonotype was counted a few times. This CDR3 reads CASSYPGALPSYNEQFF. The CDR3, as DNA: TGTGCCAGCAGCTACCCCGGGGCGCTACCCTCCTACAATGAGCAGTTCTTC. The chain carries TRBV7-8 and TRBJ2-1; either TRBD1 or TRBD2 may fit D (5 bases each). The CDR3 spans 17 residues. Germline CDR1 SGHVS, CDR2 FQNEAQ. V lost 4 bases and J 0 bases, leaving 16 bases between the germline ends.

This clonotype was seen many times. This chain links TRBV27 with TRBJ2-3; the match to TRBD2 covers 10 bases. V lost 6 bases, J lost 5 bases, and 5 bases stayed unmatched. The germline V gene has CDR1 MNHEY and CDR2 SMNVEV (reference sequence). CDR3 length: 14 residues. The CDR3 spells CASSFTSGKDTQYF. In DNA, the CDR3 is TGTGCCAGCAGCTTCACTAGCGGGAAAGATACGCAGTATTTT.

CDR3 sequence: CASSLEVWRGVDGELFF. The DNA for the CDR3 is TGTGCCAGCAGCTTAGAGGTTTGGCGGGGGGTCGACGGGGAGCTGTTTTTT. The chain links TRBV11-1 to TRBJ2-2; 8 bases match TRBD2. The ends lost 1 base at V and 7 bases at J; junction bases unmatched: 11. Germline V gene data show CDR1 as SGHAT and CDR2 as FQDESV (reference sequence). The CDR3 extends over 17 amino acids.

CDR3 nucleotide sequence: TGTGCCAGCAGTGAATCGACAGGGTTGGGGGAGCAGTACTTC. It codes for CASSESTGLGEQYF. This chain joins TRBV6-1 and TRBJ2-7, with 7 bases fitting TRBD1. The ends lost 2 bases at V and 7 bases at J; junction bases unmatched: 8. In germline, CDR1 is MNHNS, CDR2 SASEGT. The CDR3 consists of 14 residues.

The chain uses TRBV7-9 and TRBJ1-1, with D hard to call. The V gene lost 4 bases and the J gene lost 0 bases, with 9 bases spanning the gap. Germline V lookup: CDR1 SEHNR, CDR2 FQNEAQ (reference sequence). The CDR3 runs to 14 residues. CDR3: CASSSGSLNTEAFF. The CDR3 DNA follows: TGTGCCAGCAGCTCCGGCAGCCTGAACACTGAAGCTTTCTTT.

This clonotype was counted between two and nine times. CDR3 DNA: TGTGCCAGCAGTTTGAGTCGGACACCTCCCTTTTCCTACGAGCAGTACTTC. Protein product: CASSLSRTPPFSYEQYF. The chain links TRBV12-3 or TRBV12-4 to TRBJ2-7; D perhaps matches TRBD1 (5 bases). Trimming took 3 bases from V and 1 from J, leaving 19 bases between them. The CDR3 covers 17 residues.

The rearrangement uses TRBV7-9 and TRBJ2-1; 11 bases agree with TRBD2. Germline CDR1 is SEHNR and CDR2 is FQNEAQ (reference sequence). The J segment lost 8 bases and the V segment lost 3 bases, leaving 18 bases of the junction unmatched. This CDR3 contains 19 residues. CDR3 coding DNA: TGTGCCAGCAGCTTTTCTATGTTGGGGACTAGCGGCAGCGGGCATGAGCAGTTCTTC. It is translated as CASSFSMLGTSGSGHEQFF.

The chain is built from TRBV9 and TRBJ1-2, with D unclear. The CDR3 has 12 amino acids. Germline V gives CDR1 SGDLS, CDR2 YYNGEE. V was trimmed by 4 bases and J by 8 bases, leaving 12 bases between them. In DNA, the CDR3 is TGTGCCAGCAGCCCCAATGGAGGCGGCTACACCTTC. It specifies CASSPNGGGYTF. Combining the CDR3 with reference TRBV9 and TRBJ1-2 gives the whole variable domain DSGVTQTPKHLITATGQRVTLRCSPRSGDLSVYWYQQSLDQGLQFLIQYYNGEERAKGNILERFSAQQFPDLHSELNLSSLELGDSALYFCASSPNGGGYTFGSGTRLTVV.

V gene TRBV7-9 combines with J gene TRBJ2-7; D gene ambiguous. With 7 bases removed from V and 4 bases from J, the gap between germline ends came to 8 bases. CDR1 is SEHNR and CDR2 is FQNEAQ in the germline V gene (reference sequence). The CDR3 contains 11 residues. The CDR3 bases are TGTGCCAGCACCCTTACGTACGAGCAGTACTTC. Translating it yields CASTLTYEQYF.

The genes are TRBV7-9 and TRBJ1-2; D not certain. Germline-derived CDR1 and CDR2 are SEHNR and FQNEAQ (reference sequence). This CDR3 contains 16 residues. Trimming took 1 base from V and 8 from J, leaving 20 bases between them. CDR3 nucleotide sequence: TGTGCCAGCAGCTTAGGAGGTTCCCCAGGTGTGAGAGGCTACACCTTC. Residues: CASSLGGSPGVRGYTF.

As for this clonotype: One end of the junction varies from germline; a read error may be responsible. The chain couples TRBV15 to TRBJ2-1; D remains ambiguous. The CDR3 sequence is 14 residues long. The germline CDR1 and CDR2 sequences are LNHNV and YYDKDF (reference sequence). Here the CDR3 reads CATSTLSSHNEQFF. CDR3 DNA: TGTGCCACCAGCACTCTAAGCTCCCACAATGAGCAGTTCTTC.

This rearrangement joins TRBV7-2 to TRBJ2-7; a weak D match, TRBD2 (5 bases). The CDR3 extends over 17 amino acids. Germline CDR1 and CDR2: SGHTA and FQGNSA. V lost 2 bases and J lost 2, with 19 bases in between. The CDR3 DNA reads TGTGCCAGCAGCTTAAGCGGCGTGAGTAGGCCTCCCTACGAGCAGTACTTC. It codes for CASSLSGVSRPPYEQYF.

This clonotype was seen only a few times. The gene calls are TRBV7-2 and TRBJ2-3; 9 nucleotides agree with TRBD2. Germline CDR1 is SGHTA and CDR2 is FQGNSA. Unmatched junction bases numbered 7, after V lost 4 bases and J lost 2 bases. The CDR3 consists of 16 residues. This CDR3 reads CASSSSGATYTDTQYF. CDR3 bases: TGTGCCAGCAGCTCTAGCGGGGCCACCTACACAGATACGCAGTATTTT. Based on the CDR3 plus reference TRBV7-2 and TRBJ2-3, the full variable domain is GAGVSQSPSNKVTEKGKDVELRCDPISGHTALYWYRQSLGQGLEFLIYFQGNSAPDKSGLPSDRFSAERTGGSVSTLTIQRTQQEDSAVYLCASSSSGATYTDTQYFGPGTRLTVL.